The 20 T cell receptor beta chains reported below all come from one sample, sequenced in a study of T cell responses to AZD1222 COVID-19 vaccine. Sequenced by immunoSEQ multiplex PCR; TCRdb stores in-frame clones only, minus some. The sample has more than 110,000 clones, 70% to 90% seen once; the top ten hold over 7%. The sample consisted of peripheral blood, taken on day 0 of AZD1222 vaccination. The receptors stem from an adult in good health.

This clone appeared once. CDR3 DNA sequence: TGCAGTGTTAGTGTCCCCCACCAAGAGACCCAGTACTTC. Its translation: CSVSVPHQETQYF. The chain couples TRBV20-1 to TRBJ2-5, with D uncertain. This CDR3 has 13 residues. CDR1 is DFQATT and CDR2 is SNEGSKA in the germline V gene (reference sequence). Between the trimmed V and J ends, which lost 7 bases and 0 bases, there was a span of 12 bases.

The CDR3 region has the DNA TGTGCCAGCAGCTCCCAAGGGGGAGATACGCAGTATTTT. The encoded protein is CASSSQGGDTQYF. The chain carries TRBV7-9 and TRBJ2-3, with D maybe TRBD1 (6 bases). CDR3 size: 13 residues. The germline gives CDR1 SEHNR, CDR2 FQNEAQ (reference sequence). Deletions cut 4 bases from V and 5 bases from J, with 10 bases between.

The chain carries TRBV6-1 and TRBJ1-2; D might be TRBD1 (5 bases). This CDR3 is 12 amino acids long. Germline CDR1 reads MNHNS; CDR2 reads SASEGT. Deletions cut 3 bases from V and 7 bases from J, with 9 bases between. CDR3 DNA: TGTGCCAGCAGTGACAGGGATGCTGGCTACACCTTC. It codes for CASSDRDAGYTF.

The genes are TRBV28 and TRBJ1-2, with 9 nucleotides matching TRBD1. The J segment lost 5 bases and the V segment lost 6 bases, leaving 4 bases of the junction unmatched. The CDR3 consists of 13 residues. Germline V gives CDR1 MDHEN, CDR2 SYDVKM. The CDR3: CASRRGQGYGYTF. CDR3 bases: TGTGCCAGCAGGCGGGGACAGGGATATGGCTACACCTTC.

This chain joins TRBV7-9 and TRBJ1-1; no clear D gene. Trimming took 3 bases from V and 2 from J, leaving 7 bases between them. The CDR3 spans 13 residues. The germline V gene encodes CDR1 SEHNR and CDR2 FQNEAQ (reference sequence). CDR3 amino acids: CASSLGINTEAFF. The CDR3 DNA reads as TGTGCCAGCAGCTTGGGGATTAACACTGAAGCTTTCTTT.

This rearrangement joins TRBV19 to TRBJ2-1; no clear D gene. The germline V and J ends were trimmed by 0 bases and 10 bases, with 4 bases remaining between them. This CDR3 contains 11 residues. Germline loops: CDR1 LNHDA, CDR2 SQIVND (reference sequence). The CDR3 bases are TGTGCCAGTAGTATAGATCTGGAGCAGTTCTTC. This encodes CASSIDLEQFF.

This clone occurred a few times. This chain uses TRBV28 with TRBJ1-6; 8 nucleotides line up with TRBD1. The CDR3 spans 15 residues. Per germline, CDR1 MDHEN and CDR2 SYDVKM. V gave up 3 bases and J gave up 5 bases; unmatched junction bases: 3. The CDR3 bases are TGTGCCAGCAGTTTGGGGACAGGACATAATTCACCCCTCCACTTT. This encodes CASSLGTGHNSPLHF.

This rearrangement joins TRBV7-9 to TRBJ1-1, with D possibly being TRBD1 (6 bases). Germline CDR1 and CDR2: SEHNR and FQNEAQ (reference sequence). The CDR3 loop spans 15 amino acids. V gave up 3 bases and J gave up 1 base, with 12 bases separating them. The CDR3 bases are TGTGCCAGCAGCTTGGGGGGGCGCGGGAACACTGAAGCTTTCTTT. Amino acid sequence: CASSLGGRGNTEAFF.

The V gene is TRBV28, the J gene TRBJ1-3, with 9 bases fitting TRBD1. The CDR3 length is 16 residues. V shed 7 bases and J 0 bases; nucleotides not matched to a gene: 7. Germline values: CDR1 MDHEN, CDR2 SYDVKM. CDR3 region: CASTGDRESSGNTIYF. The CDR3 nucleotides are TGTGCCAGCACCGGGGACAGGGAGAGCTCTGGAAACACCATATATTTT.

This chain links TRBV19 with TRBJ1-4; D is unresolved. V dropped 6 bases and J dropped 3 bases, with 11 bases sitting between them. This CDR3 is 14 amino acids long. CDR1 and CDR2 (germline): LNHDA, SQIVND (reference sequence). CDR3 protein: CASSLFTSNEKLFF. CDR3 coding DNA: TGTGCCAGTAGCCTCTTCACATCTAATGAAAAACTGTTTTTT.

The chain uses TRBV30 and TRBJ2-1, with D perhaps matching TRBD2 (5 bases). The germline V gene has CDR1 GTSNPN and CDR2 SVGIG (reference sequence). The CDR3 length is 14 residues. The ends were cut back, 7 bases at V and 3 bases at J, with 16 bases in the middle. CDR3 amino acids: CAFLGTRGYNEQFF. The CDR3 DNA reads TGTGCCTTCCTCGGCACCCGGGGCTACAATGAGCAGTTCTTC. Full variable domain (rest looked up from reference TRBV30 and TRBJ2-1): SQTIHQWPATLVQPVGSPLSLECTVEGTSNPNLYWYRQAAGRGLQLLFYSVGIGQISSEVPQNLSASRPQDRQFILSSKKLLLSDSGFYLCAFLGTRGYNEQFFGPGTRLTVL.

The genes are TRBV7-7 and TRBJ2-3, with D perhaps assigned TRBD1 or TRBD2 (5 bases each). Germline loops: CDR1 SSHAT, CDR2 FNYEAQ (reference sequence). V gave up 3 bases and J gave up 7 bases, with 11 bases separating them. There are 13 residues in the CDR3. CDR3 protein: CASSFEWGYTQYF. The CDR3, as DNA: TGTGCCAGCAGCTTCGAGTGGGGGTATACGCAGTATTTT. Variable domain in full (rest from reference TRBV7-7 and TRBJ2-3): GAGVSQSPRYKVTKRGQDVTLRCDPISSHATLYWYQQALGQGPEFLTYFNYEAQPDKSGLPSDRFSAERPEGSISTLTIQRTEQRDSAMYRCASSFEWGYTQYFGPGTRLTVL.

The table lists this clone with a count of one. The chain combines TRBV19 with TRBJ2-3; no definite D call. Looked up from germline, CDR1 is LNHDA and CDR2 is SQIVND (reference sequence). With 5 bases removed from V and 2 bases from J, the gap between germline ends came to 8 bases. This CDR3 is 13 amino acids long. The CDR3 DNA sequence: TGTGCCAGTAGTCCTGTGTACACAGATACGCAGTATTTT. This translates into CASSPVYTDTQYF.

This clone was counted a few times. The rearrangement links TRBV5-1 to TRBJ2-2, with D possibly TRBD2 on 6 matching bases. Germline values: CDR1 SGHRS, CDR2 YFSETQ. The CDR3 loop spans 15 amino acids. V was shortened by 3 bases and J by 1 base, with 10 bases between the two germline ends. DNA for the CDR3: TGCGCCAGCAGCTCTGGCGGGGAGAACACCGGGGAGCTGTTTTTT. Its translation: CASSSGGENTGELFF. The full variable domain, its missing parts supplied by reference TRBV5-1 and TRBJ2-2, is KAGVTQTPRYLIKTRGQQVTLSCSPISGHRSVSWYQQTPGQGLQFLFEYFSETQRNKGNFPGRFSGRQFSNSRSEMNVSTLELGDSALYLCASSSGGENTGELFFGEGSRLTVL.

The CDR3: CATSIVNTEAFF. The CDR3 nucleotides are TGTGCCACCAGCATAGTGAACACTGAAGCTTTCTTT. The rearrangement links TRBV24-1 to TRBJ1-1; D uncertain. This CDR3 region has 12 residues. V was clipped by 7 bases and J by 0 bases, with 5 bases between them. From germline, CDR1 is KGHDR and CDR2 SFDVKD.

The chain has TRBV5-8 and TRBJ1-1; D not certain. The V and J ends lost 0 bases and 5 bases respectively, with 11 bases between them. CDR1 and CDR2 from the germline V gene are SGHTS and YDEGEE. This CDR3 spans 14 amino acids. In DNA, the CDR3 is TGTGCCAGCAGCTTGGAACTGAAATGGACTGAAGCTTTCTTT. This codes for CASSLELKWTEAFF.

The J gene is TRBJ2-3, the V gene TRBV6-4; a possible D gene is TRBD1 (6 bases). CDR3 length: 15 residues. CDR1 MRHNA and CDR2 SNTAGT come from the germline V gene. The V and J ends lost 2 bases and 2 bases respectively, with 11 bases between them. This chain's CDR3 is CASSDIQGDTDTQYF. CDR3 bases: TGTGCCAGCAGTGACATACAGGGTGACACAGATACGCAGTATTTT.

The chain joins TRBV6-4 to TRBJ2-1; D is possibly TRBD1 (6 bases). V shed 5 bases and J shed 8 bases, with 16 bases lying between them. CDR1 is MRHNA and CDR2 is SNTAGT in the germline V gene. The CDR3 loop spans 14 amino acids. The CDR3 spells CASSPGTTFDEQFF. CDR3 bases: TGTGCCAGCAGTCCCGGGACAACCTTCGATGAGCAGTTCTTC.

This clone has only a few counts. The chain recombines TRBV18 with TRBJ1-5, with 7 nucleotides matching TRBD1. CDR3 length equals 17 residues. The trim removed 2 bases at V and 0 bases at J, leaving 7 bases unmatched. The germline V gene encodes CDR1 KGHSH and CDR2 LQKENI. CDR3 protein: CASSPRSGQNSNQPQHF. Here the CDR3 DNA reads TGTGCCAGCTCACCAAGGTCGGGACAGAATAGCAATCAGCCCCAGCATTTT.

The chain links TRBV11-2 to TRBJ2-7, with 8 bases identical to TRBD1. The CDR3 has 15 amino acids. Losses at the gene ends were 2 bases for V and 5 bases for J; bases not matched to a gene: 8. In germline, CDR1 is SGHAT, CDR2 FQNNGV. The CDR3 sequence: CASSLNLDRAHEQYF. The CDR3 nucleotides read TGTGCCAGCAGCTTAAATCTGGACAGGGCCCACGAGCAGTACTTC.